This passage covers 19 T cell receptor beta chains from one sample sequenced in a study of T cells after yellow fever vaccination. TCRdb re-called the 5' RACE reads with MiXCR, one entry per CDR3 protein. The table has about 630,000 distinct CDR3 sequences, approximately 13% seen once. Sequenced material: PBMCs, taken on the day of the yellow fever booster vaccination. The source is a man younger than 40 who received the YFV17D yellow fever vaccine.

V is TRBV6-1 and J is TRBJ2-3; TRBD2 aligns across 8 bases. Germline loops: CDR1 MNHNS, CDR2 SASEGT. Losses at the gene ends were 10 bases for V and 5 bases for J; bases not matched to a gene: 11. The CDR3 is 14 amino acids. CDR3 sequence reads: CATRQPGGEDTQYF. CDR3 in DNA: TGTGCCACTCGGCAGCCGGGGGGGGAAGATACGCAGTATTTT.

This clonotype was seen many times. The chain employs TRBV19 and TRBJ2-1; TRBD2 aligns across 11 bases. CDR1 and CDR2 from the germline V gene are LNHDA and SQIVND (reference sequence). The CDR3 extends over 15 amino acids. V trimming: 5 bases; J trimming: 3 bases; junction bases outside the gene matches: 3. The DNA of the CDR3 is TGTGCCAGTAGTTCACTAGCGGGAGTCTACAATGAGCAGTTCTTC. Translating gives CASSSLAGVYNEQFF.

The chain is built from TRBV12-3 or TRBV12-4 and TRBJ2-2, with a weak D call TRBD1 (6 bases). This CDR3 has 14 amino acids. Trimming took 2 bases from V and 6 from J, leaving 10 bases between them. The CDR3 bases are TGTGCCAGCAGTTTACAGGGGACGTCCGGGGAGCTGTTTTTT. Amino acids: CASSLQGTSGELFF.

In its sample, this clonotype was seen a few times. In nucleotides, the CDR3 is TGCGCCAGCAGCGTGGACCCGCACCCCCAAGAGACCCAGTACTTC. This sequence encodes CASSVDPHPQETQYF. The chain joins TRBV5-1 to TRBJ2-5; D gene ambiguous. The CDR3 covers 15 residues. Looked up from germline, CDR1 is SGHRS and CDR2 is YFSETQ. Trimming stripped 4 bases from V and 1 base from J, with 14 bases between. Looking up the rest from reference TRBV5-1 and TRBJ2-5 gives the full variable domain: KAGVTQTPRYLIKTRGQQVTLSCSPISGHRSVSWYQQTPGQGLQFLFEYFSETQRNKGNFPGRFSGRQFSNSRSEMNVSTLELGDSALYLCASSVDPHPQETQYFGPGTRLLVL.

This chain joins TRBV2 and TRBJ1-2; 7 bases agree with TRBD1. The CDR3 consists of 14 residues. Germline V CDR1 and CDR2: SNHLY, FYNNEI. V shed 6 bases, J shed 8 bases, and the junction held 12 bases outside the gene matches. The CDR3 is CASSETTGVGGYTF. CDR3 sequence (DNA): TGTGCCAGCAGCGAAACTACAGGGGTCGGGGGCTACACCTTC.

This chain connects TRBV7-3 to TRBJ2-3, with 8 bases aligning to TRBD1. Germline-derived CDR1 and CDR2 are SGHTA and FQGTGA. This CDR3 has 14 residues. After removal of 5 bases from V and 5 bases from J, the junction contained 6 bases not matched to a gene. CDR3 coding DNA: TGTGCCAGCAGCCGACAGGGGCGGGGAGATACGCAGTATTTT. Amino acid sequence: CASSRQGRGDTQYF.

This clonotype occurred a few times. The genes are TRBV6-2 or TRBV6-3 and TRBJ1-6; 8 nucleotides agree with TRBD1. V was pared by 7 bases and J by 6 bases, with 5 bases of the junction left unmatched. Per germline, CDR1 MNHEY and CDR2 SVGEGT. The CDR3 loop spans 14 amino acids. CDR3 loop: CASTDRVFNSPLHF. CDR3 DNA: TGTGCCAGCACGGACAGGGTTTTTAATTCACCCCTCCACTTT.

This clonotype was counted only a few times. V gene TRBV20-1 combines with J gene TRBJ2-7; TRBD2 matches 9 bases. Germline lookup yields CDR1 DFQATT and CDR2 SNEGSKA (reference sequence). The CDR3 is 13 residues long. Germline trimming cut 0 bases from V and 12 bases from J; bases unmatched to any gene: 9. The CDR3 reads CSARDPGLARRYF. In nucleotides, the CDR3 is TGCAGTGCTAGAGATCCGGGACTAGCTCGTAGGTACTTC.

This clonotype was recorded at least ten times. The rearrangement links TRBV14 to TRBJ2-3; TRBD1 agrees at 7 bases. Losses at the gene ends were 3 bases for V and 1 base for J; bases not matched to a gene: 4. CDR3 size: 15 residues. CDR1 is SGHDN and CDR2 is FVKESK in the germline V gene. The CDR3, as DNA: TGTGCCAGCAGCCAGCAAACAGGGGGCACAGATACGCAGTATTTT. Translation: CASSQQTGGTDTQYF.

This chain joins TRBV7-2 and TRBJ2-7; tentative D call: TRBD2 (7 bases). The CDR3 length is 13 residues. Trimming shortened V by 5 bases and J by 3 bases, and 11 bases separated the two germline ends. The germline V gene has CDR1 SGHTA and CDR2 FQGNSA. CDR3 coding DNA: TGTGCCAGCAGCACAGGGACTATCTACGAGCAGTACTTC. Translation gives CASSTGTIYEQYF.

The table lists this clonotype with many counts. The chain combines TRBV12-3 or TRBV12-4 with TRBJ2-5; the D gene is possibly TRBD2 (6 bases). CDR3 length equals 13 residues. The V end was cut by 5 bases, the J end by 2 bases, with 9 bases between. CDR3 residues: CASSTREQETQYF. CDR3 DNA: TGTGCCAGCAGTACCCGGGAGCAAGAGACCCAGTACTTC.

The chain is built from TRBV11-2 and TRBJ2-7; no clear D gene. Germline-derived CDR1 and CDR2 are SGHAT and FQNNGV. The length of the CDR3 is 13 residues. Trimming removed 7 bases from V and 5 bases from J, with 15 bases in between. The chain's CDR3 is CASTMVGLNEQYF. CDR3 coding DNA: TGTGCCAGCACGATGGTGGGCCTCAACGAGCAGTACTTC. The full variable domain, rest sourced from reference TRBV11-2 and TRBJ2-7, is EAGVAQSPRYKIIEKRQSVAFWCNPISGHATLYWYQQILGQGPKLLIQFQNNGVVDDSQLPKDRFSAERLKGVDSTLKIQPAKLEDSAVYLCASTMVGLNEQYFGPGTRLTVT.

This clonotype was counted only a few times. Here the CDR3 DNA reads TGTGCCAGCAGCCGTTCTTTCCCAGGGAATGAGCAGTTCTTC. This translates into CASSRSFPGNEQFF. This chain connects TRBV3-1 to TRBJ2-1; D is perhaps TRBD1 (5 bases). The CDR3 contains 14 residues. Trimming took off 4 bases at V and 7 bases at J, with 14 bases between the two ends. Per the germline V gene, CDR1 is LGHDT and CDR2 is YNNKEL (reference sequence).

The chain joins TRBV30 to TRBJ2-7, with 12 bases matching TRBD2. V was clipped by 0 bases and J by 2 bases; unmatched bases: 11. The length of the CDR3 is 18 residues. The germline V gene encodes CDR1 GTSNPN and CDR2 SVGIG (reference sequence). CDR3 region: CAWSVGMGTSGFPYEQYF. Here the CDR3 DNA reads TGTGCCTGGAGTGTAGGGATGGGGACTAGCGGGTTCCCCTACGAGCAGTACTTC.

This clonotype has only a few counts. The chain uses TRBV20-1 and TRBJ2-1; 11 positions match TRBD2. In germline, CDR1 is DFQATT, CDR2 SNEGSKA (reference sequence). This CDR3 contains 15 residues. The V segment lost 6 bases and the J segment 4 bases; nucleotides outside the gene matches: 8. The CDR3 sequence: CSAKTGLAVYNEQFF. CDR3 sequence (DNA): TGCAGTGCCAAAACGGGACTAGCGGTATACAATGAGCAGTTCTTC.

The gene calls are TRBV20-1 and TRBJ1-1; a possible D gene is TRBD1 (6 bases). This CDR3 comprises 13 residues. Between the trimmed V and J ends, which lost 6 bases and 0 bases, there was a span of 11 bases. Germline CDR1 DFQATT, CDR2 SNEGSKA (reference sequence). The chain's CDR3 is CSAMGQVNTEAFF. The CDR3 DNA reads as TGCAGTGCAATGGGACAAGTGAACACTGAAGCTTTCTTT.

J is TRBJ2-7 and V is TRBV5-4, with 13 bases fitting TRBD2. This CDR3 is built from 15 residues. J gave up 2 bases and V 4 bases, and 3 bases lay outside the gene matches. CDR1 and CDR2 from the germline V gene are SGHNT and YYREEE (reference sequence). The CDR3 DNA reads TGTGCCAGCAGCCGCGGGACTAGCGGGACCTACGAGCAGTACTTC. Translated, it gives CASSRGTSGTYEQYF.

To note about this clonotype: Possible read error: a much larger clone is one base away. The genes are TRBV7-9 and TRBJ2-3, with 9 nucleotides matching TRBD2. Germline V gene data show CDR1 as SEHNR and CDR2 as FQNEAQ (reference sequence). The V gene end was trimmed by 4 bases and the J gene end by 4 bases; junction bases not matched to a gene: 9. This CDR3 is built from 16 residues. In DNA form, the CDR3 reads TGTGCCAGCAGCTCCCTGACTAGCGGCCCTTCAGATACGCAGTATTTT. Its protein is CASSSLTSGPSDTQYF. Looking up the rest from reference TRBV7-9 and TRBJ2-3 gives the full variable domain: DTGVSQNPRHKITKRGQNVTFRCDPISEHNRLYWYRQTLGQGPEFLTYFQNEAQLEKSRLLSDRFSAERPKGSFSTLEIQRTEQGDSAMYLCASSSLTSGPSDTQYFGPGTRLTVL.

This clonotype has a single count. The gene calls are TRBV9 and TRBJ2-3; D gene uncertain. CDR1 and CDR2 (germline): SGDLS, YYNGEE. The CDR3 is 15 residues long. V lost 3 bases and J 0 bases, leaving 11 bases between the germline ends. CDR3: CASSAGSSSTDTQYF. In DNA, the CDR3 is TGTGCCAGCAGCGCAGGCAGTTCTAGCACAGATACGCAGTATTTT.